The 27 T cell receptor beta chains in this list originate from one sample, sequenced in a study of identical twins. TCRdb redid the calling of the 5' RACE reads with MiXCR, one entry per CDR3 protein. Seen here are 400,000 to 600,000 distinct CDR3 sequences, about a fifth observed once, and the top ten hold 0.45% to 0.5%. These data were likewise used in another study, on yellow fever vaccine responses in identical twins.

Sequenced: CD4+ T cells sorted from blood. The source of these receptors is a woman under 30 in good health.

The chain couples TRBV5-1 to TRBJ2-7; tentatively, D is TRBD2 (6 bases). The CDR3 totals 14 residues. The V gene lost 4 bases and the J gene lost 0 bases, with 11 bases spanning the gap. Germline CDR1 is SGHRS and CDR2 is YFSETQ. The CDR3 spells CASSILANSYEQYF. The DNA of the CDR3 is TGCGCCAGCAGCATTCTAGCGAACTCCTACGAGCAGTACTTC.

This clonotype was counted only a few times. The chain is built from TRBV5-1 and TRBJ2-2, with D maybe TRBD2 (6 bases). This CDR3 spans 17 amino acids. Germline CDR1 is SGHRS and CDR2 is YFSETQ. Trimming removed 2 bases at V and 0 bases at J, with 14 bases between. CDR3 nucleotides: TGCGCCAGCAGCTTTTCGGCGGGGTACCCGAACACCGGGGAGCTGTTTTTT. Encoded protein: CASSFSAGYPNTGELFF.

The rearrangement joins TRBV12-3 or TRBV12-4 to TRBJ1-2; D remains ambiguous. The length of the CDR3 is 13 residues. V lost 6 bases and J lost 5, with 13 bases in between. CDR3 DNA sequence: TGTGCCAGCAGGGCATTGGTAGAATATGGCTACACCTTC. Amino acid sequence: CASRALVEYGYTF.

Written as DNA, the CDR3 is TGTGCCAGCAGCCAAGAATCCAAGGGAAGCGAGCAGTACGTC. It codes for CASSQESKGSEQYV. This rearrangement joins TRBV3-1 to TRBJ2-7; no definite D call. Germline V gene lookup returns CDR1 LGHDT and CDR2 YNNKEL (reference sequence). Trimming left V 0 bases short and J 6 bases short, with 12 bases between. This CDR3 region has 14 residues.

CDR3 loop: CASREGGQGTEQYV. The CDR3 DNA sequence: TGTGCCAGCAGGGAAGGGGGACAGGGGACTGAGCAGTACGTC. J is TRBJ2-7 and V is TRBV6-2 or TRBV6-3, with 10 bases matching TRBD1. V shed 6 bases, J shed 7 bases, and the junction held 9 bases outside the gene matches. This CDR3 comprises 14 residues. Germline loops: CDR1 MNHEY, CDR2 SVGEGT.

The rearrangement joins TRBV11-2 to TRBJ2-3, with 13 bases matching TRBD2. CDR3 size: 18 residues. Trimming took 5 bases from V and 3 from J; bases not matched to a gene: 11. Germline V lookup: CDR1 SGHAT, CDR2 FQNNGV. CDR3 DNA: TGTGCCAGCAGCCGACTAGCGGGGGGTTGGGGGAGGACAGATACGCAGTATTTT. It translates to CASSRLAGGWGRTDTQYF.

The chain links TRBV24-1 to TRBJ2-3, with TRBD2 identical over 14 bases. Germline values: CDR1 KGHDR, CDR2 SFDVKD. Trimming removed 4 bases from V and 1 base from J; junction bases left unmatched: 9. CDR3 length: 19 residues. CDR3 nucleotide sequence: TGTGCCACCAGTGACCTCGGGACTAGCGGGAGTCTACGCACAGATACGCAGTATTTT. Translation gives CATSDLGTSGSLRTDTQYF.

This clonotype was seen only a few times. The gene calls are TRBV18 and TRBJ2-7; no firm D call. The V gene's germline CDR1 is KGHSH and CDR2 LQKENI. The V end lost 5 bases, the J end lost 2 bases, and 7 bases lay between the germline ends. CDR3 length equals 12 residues. In DNA form, the CDR3 reads TGTGCCAGCTCATTACACCCCTACGAGCAGTACTTC. This encodes CASSLHPYEQYF.

This rearrangement joins TRBV4-1 to TRBJ2-1; no firm D call. Trimming stripped 0 bases from V and 6 bases from J, with 15 bases between. This CDR3 spans 16 amino acids. Germline assignment: CDR1 MGHRA and CDR2 YSYEKL. CDR3 sequence reads: CASSQDKGTKGNEQFF. The DNA of the CDR3 is TGCGCCAGCAGCCAAGATAAGGGAACAAAAGGCAATGAGCAGTTCTTC.

The chain employs TRBV20-1 and TRBJ2-1; D not certain. CDR1 is DFQATT, CDR2 SNEGSKA, per germline (reference sequence). The V gene lost 2 bases and the J gene lost 2 bases, with 13 bases spanning the gap. The CDR3 covers 15 residues. The CDR3 spells CSARSETDAYNEQFF. The CDR3 bases are TGCAGTGCTAGATCCGAGACTGACGCCTACAATGAGCAGTTCTTC.

In its sample, this clonotype was seen a few times. V usage is TRBV20-1 and J usage is TRBJ2-5; the D is unclear. Between the trimmed V and J ends, which lost 0 bases and 1 base, there was a span of 9 bases. This CDR3 comprises 14 residues. Germline V gives CDR1 DFQATT, CDR2 SNEGSKA (reference sequence). CDR3 amino acids: CSARDGSFQETQYF. CDR3 coding DNA: TGCAGTGCTAGAGATGGGTCCTTCCAAGAGACCCAGTACTTC.

The rearrangement joins TRBV6-1 to TRBJ2-4; 13 nucleotides line up with TRBD2. Germline V gene lookup returns CDR1 MNHNS and CDR2 SASEGT. The CDR3 extends over 15 amino acids. J was trimmed by 7 bases and V by 5 bases; bases with no gene match: 5. The CDR3 coding sequence is TGTGCCAGCAGTACAGGGACTAGCGGGGTGAACATTCAGTACTTC. It is translated as CASSTGTSGVNIQYF.

This clonotype was observed a handful of times. The V call is TRBV20-1, the J call TRBJ2-2; D unresolved. Trimming stripped 0 bases from V and 5 bases from J, with 10 bases between. This CDR3 comprises 14 residues. The germline gives CDR1 DFQATT, CDR2 SNEGSKA (reference sequence). The CDR3 DNA follows: TGCAGTGCTAGAGATGATCCCCGGACCGGGGAGCTGTTTTTT. Its translation: CSARDDPRTGELFF.

This clonotype was detected a few times. The V call is TRBV11-2, the J call TRBJ2-1, with 10 bases aligning to TRBD2. The CDR3 loop spans 16 amino acids. The V and J ends lost 4 bases and 7 bases, in that order; junction bases with no gene match: 10. CDR1 SGHAT and CDR2 FQNNGV come from the germline V gene. CDR3 sequence reads: CASSSPGLAGVNEQFF. The CDR3 nucleotides are TGTGCCAGCAGCTCCCCGGGGCTAGCGGGAGTTAATGAGCAGTTCTTC.

Ten or more counts support this clonotype. The gene calls are TRBV29-1 and TRBJ2-7, with D perhaps TRBD1 or TRBD2 (7 bases each). V shed 5 bases and J shed 4 bases, with 15 bases lying between them. This CDR3 comprises 13 residues. Per germline, CDR1 SQVTM and CDR2 ANQGSEA. CDR3 loop: CSVWRQGGYEQYF. CDR3 DNA: TGCAGCGTTTGGCGACAGGGAGGGTACGAGCAGTACTTC.

The genes are TRBV7-8 and TRBJ2-3; no clear D. The germline CDR1 and CDR2 sequences are SGHVS and FQNEAQ. V shed 5 bases and J shed 0 bases, with 18 bases lying between them. This CDR3 has 17 residues. This CDR3 is CASSPLLLITSTDTQYF. The CDR3 DNA sequence: TGTGCCAGCAGCCCCCTCCTGCTAATAACTAGCACAGATACGCAGTATTTT.

This clonotype was seen a handful of times. CDR3 protein: CASCPTARTGGAGANVLTF. CDR3 in DNA: TGTGCCAGCTGTCCTACGGCACGAACAGGGGGCGCTGGGGCCAACGTCCTGACTTTC. This chain uses TRBV12-3 or TRBV12-4 with TRBJ2-6; TRBD1 agrees at 9 bases. Trimming at V came to 8 bases and at J to 2 bases, leaving 16 bases not matched to a gene. The CDR3 has 19 residues.

The chain links TRBV9 to TRBJ2-5, with 8 bases lining up with TRBD1. CDR1 is SGDLS and CDR2 is YYNGEE in the germline V gene. Trimming took 4 bases from V and 5 from J; bases not matched to a gene: 7. The CDR3 loop spans 14 amino acids. For the CDR3, the DNA is TGTGCCAGCAGCCTGCGGACAGGGAGGGAGACCCAGTACTTC. Amino acid sequence: CASSLRTGRETQYF.

The genes are TRBV6-5 and TRBJ2-7, with D maybe TRBD2 (5 bases). This CDR3 is built from 15 residues. The ends were cut back, 0 bases at V and 2 bases at J, with 11 bases in the middle. Germline loops: CDR1 MNHEY, CDR2 SVGAGI. CDR3 coding DNA: TGTGCCAGCAGTTACTCGGCCCTAGCAGCCTACGAGCAGTACTTC. This sequence encodes CASSYSALAAYEQYF.

The sample holds a few counts of this clonotype. This chain uses TRBV3-1 with TRBJ2-7; 9 nucleotides agree with TRBD1. The CDR3 loop spans 13 amino acids. Germline CDR1 LGHDT, CDR2 YNNKEL (reference sequence). V lost 3 bases and J lost 6; bases outside the gene matches: 3. The CDR3 bases are TGTGCCAGCAGCCAGGACAGGGGCTCCGAGCAGTACTTC. Its translation is CASSQDRGSEQYF.

The J gene is TRBJ2-7, the V gene TRBV12-3 or TRBV12-4; D is unclear. The CDR3 covers 14 residues. V was clipped by 2 bases and J by 0 bases, with 8 bases between them. The CDR3 loop reads CASSLNSASYEQYF. The CDR3 DNA reads as TGTGCCAGCAGTTTAAATAGTGCCTCCTACGAGCAGTACTTC.

The CDR3 is CASSRLGPYEADTQYF. Written as DNA, the CDR3 is TGTGCCAGCAGCCGCTTGGGCCCCTATGAGGCAGATACGCAGTATTTT. V is TRBV11-2 and J is TRBJ2-3; D is unresolved. The germline V and J ends were trimmed by 5 bases and 4 bases, with 19 bases remaining between them. This CDR3 contains 16 residues. CDR1 is SGHAT and CDR2 is FQNNGV in the germline V gene.

This clonotype showed up just a few times. The gene calls are TRBV3-1 and TRBJ2-2, with TRBD1 matching over 9 bases. The CDR3 length is 16 residues. Germline V CDR1 and CDR2: LGHDT, YNNKEL (reference sequence). Trimming took 4 bases from V and 3 from J; bases not matched to a gene: 6. For the CDR3, the DNA is TGTGCCAGCAGCCTCAGGACAGGGGTACACACCGGGGAGCTGTTTTTT. Protein product: CASSLRTGVHTGELFF.

This clonotype was seen a few times. The chain joins TRBV15 to TRBJ2-1, with 8 bases aligning to TRBD1. This CDR3 contains 15 residues. CDR1 and CDR2 (germline): LNHNV, YYDKDF (reference sequence). V gave up 1 base and J gave up 11 bases; unmatched junction bases: 10. CDR3 region: CATSRVVGGQGKQFF. In DNA form, the CDR3 reads TGTGCCACCAGCAGAGTAGTCGGAGGACAGGGCAAGCAGTTCTTC.

This clonotype has just a few counts. This chain links TRBV15 with TRBJ1-5; D is possibly TRBD1 (5 bases). The germline gives CDR1 LNHNV, CDR2 YYDKDF (reference sequence). This CDR3 has 12 amino acids. V lost 5 bases, J lost 5 bases, and 7 bases lay in between. The CDR3 reads CATSPGYQPQHF. The CDR3 DNA follows: TGTGCCACCAGCCCAGGGTATCAGCCCCAGCATTTT. Combining the CDR3 with reference TRBV15 and TRBJ1-5 gives the whole variable domain DAMVIQNPRYQVTQFGKPVTLSCSQTLNHNVMYWYQQKSSQAPKLLFHYYDKDFNNEADTPDNFQSRRPNTSFCFLDIRSPGLGDTAMYLCATSPGYQPQHFGDGTRLSIL.

This clonotype was counted between two and nine times. The rearrangement joins TRBV27 to TRBJ1-6; D might be TRBD1 (6 bases). Germline V gives CDR1 MNHEY, CDR2 SMNVEV (reference sequence). The CDR3 is 14 amino acids. V shed 2 bases and J shed 10 bases, with 12 bases lying between them. The CDR3 DNA reads as TGTGCCAGCAGTTTAAATACAGGGAACTCACCCCTCCACTTT. Translation: CASSLNTGNSPLHF.

This clonotype appeared a few times. This rearrangement joins TRBV5-6 to TRBJ2-7, with D unclear. This CDR3 region has 19 residues. Germline CDR1 reads SGHDT; CDR2 reads YYEEEE. V lost 4 bases to trimming and J lost 0 bases, with 26 bases between them. CDR3 sequence (DNA): TGTGCCAGCAGCCCCGGGCCAGGTTTTGGAAGTTCGGGCTCCTACGAGCAGTACTTC. This sequence encodes CASSPGPGFGSSGSYEQYF.